This T cell receptor (beta chain) was obtained from a study of T cells after yellow fever vaccination. The study's findings and limits: Boosting was followed by the reappearance of most primary-vaccination clones (just under 98% CD4, about 90% CD8). Although the secondary response was weaker, it peaked faster, at day 5 versus 15.

In TCRdb, the 5' RACE reads were re-called with MiXCR into one record per CDR3 protein. Of 250,000 or so distinct CDR3 sequences detected, approximately 3.6% appear once; the ten largest clones hold 15% to 20%. The length of the CDR3 is 12 residues. From germline, CDR1 is SQVTM and CDR2 ANQGSEA. The V end was cut by 7 bases, the J end by 5 bases, with 14 bases between. This clonotype was seen repeatedly, ten times or more. What it binds is not known. The clonotype originates from a man aged 18 to 29 who received the YFV17D yellow fever vaccine. The chain uses TRBV29-1 and TRBJ2-5; either TRBD1 or TRBD2 may supply D (5 bases each). Specimen: PBMCs, collected 15 days after the yellow fever booster vaccination. CDR3 bases: TGCAGCGGCCGGGACCTCGGGGAGACCCAGTACTTC. Translation: CSGRDLGETQYF. Filled out from reference TRBV29-1 and TRBJ2-5, the complete variable domain reads SAVISQKPSRDICQRGTSLTIQCQVDSQVTMMFWYRQQPGQSLTLIATANQGSEATYESGFVIDKFPISRPNLTFSTLTVSNMSPEDSSIYLCSGRDLGETQYFGPGTRLLVL.